This T cell receptor (beta chain) was obtained from a study of blood T cell repertoires in COVID-19. This CDR3 has 12 residues. V gave up 8 bases and J gave up 4 bases; unmatched junction bases: 4. Germline CDR1 is MNHEY and CDR2 is SVGAGI. Profiled with immunoSEQ multiplex PCR; TCRdb holds only in-frame clones, not every one. In the table there are some 220,000 clones, 80% to 90% of which are singletons. The V call is TRBV6-5, the J call TRBJ1-2, with 7 bases fitting TRBD1. Source material: peripheral blood. The sequence derives from a woman older than 75 with active or convalescent COVID-19. The DNA for the CDR3 is TGTGCCAGCCGACAGGGAGTCTATGGCTACACCTTC. Its protein is CASRQGVYGYTF.